The present T cell receptor beta chain was sequenced within a study of glioma-infiltrating T cells. This clonotype was detected many times. The iRepertoire nested amplicon-rescue multiplex PCR amplified TCR alpha and beta CDR3s from RNA. Input was 100-400 ng of tissue mRNA or PBMC total RNA. TCRdb independently ran MiXCR on the multiplex PCR reads; one entry per CDR3 protein. This table has 45,000 or so distinct CDR3 sequences, 20% to 25% appearing once. V lost 4 bases, J lost 10 bases, and 11 bases lay in between. The CDR3 is 12 amino acids. Germline CDR1 reads MGHRA; CDR2 reads YSYEKL. Sequencing used glioma tissue, nonneoplastic brain tissue, or PBMCs (not recorded which). J is TRBJ2-1 and V is TRBV4-1; no clear D gene. The clonotype was recovered from a human donor with low-grade glioma or glioblastoma, undergoing nonglioma brain surgery, or in good health (not recorded which). The CDR3 region has the DNA TGCGCCAGCAGCCTTACCGGAAGGGAGCAGTTCTTC. Protein product: CASSLTGREQFF.